A selection of T cell receptor beta chains follows, all from one sample in a study of response to subunit inactivated influenza vaccine. TCRdb independently ran MiXCR on the RT-PCR reads; one entry per CDR3 protein. The sample lists hundreds of thousands of distinct CDR3 sequences, 6.5% to 8% occurring once. The sequences come from PBMCs from blood, collected about 24 months after vaccination. The receptors were gathered from a man between 50 and 75 years old who received an inactivated influenza vaccine. The CDR3 runs from the conserved cysteine through the conserved F or W. A D gene is named only where the DNA matches it firmly. Clone size is stated in some rows and not others, as once, few, many or a class when expanded.

>TRBV7-2|many|TRBJ2-2|-
TGTGCCAGCAGGGACGGGAACGGGGAGCTGTTTTTT
CASRDGNGELFF
>TRBV5-1|-|TRBJ1-6|TRBD1
TGCGCCAGCAGCTTGGCCGGACAGGGAATCTCACCCCTCCACTTT
CASSLAGQGISPLHF
>TRBV6-5|many|TRBJ2-7|-
TGTGCCAGCAGTTACTCTCCTAGCGTTGAGCAGTACTTC
CASSYSPSVEQYF
>TRBV9|-|TRBJ2-2|TRBD2
TGTGCCAGCAGCGTAAGACTAGCGGGCAACACCGGGGAGCTGTTTTTT
CASSVRLAGNTGELFF
>TRBV5-1|few|TRBJ2-5|-
TGCGCCAGCAGCTTAGGGACAAGAGAAGAGACCCAGTACTTC
CASSLGTREETQYF
>TRBV12-3/TRBV12-4|many|TRBJ1-5|TRBD1
TGTGCCAGCACGATCGGGACAGGGAGGCAGCCCCAGCATTTT
CASTIGTGRQPQHF
>TRBV7-2|-|TRBJ1-4|-
TGTGCCAGCAGCCCGATGGTGTCGGATGAAAAACTGTTTTTT
CASSPMVSDEKLFF
>TRBV7-2|many|TRBJ2-3|-
TGTGCCAGCAGCGAGACAACCCTAAGGGGCACAGATACGCAGTATTTT
CASSETTLRGTDTQYF
>TRBV20-1|few|TRBJ2-5|-
TGCAGTGCTAGAGATTCGGCCAGTGAGGGAGAGACCCAGTACTTC
CSARDSASEGETQYF
>TRBV5-1|many|TRBJ2-7|TRBD2
TGTGCCAGCAGCCTGGGACTAGCGGGAGACTACGAGCAGTACTTC
CASSLGLAGDYEQYF
>TRBV18|few|TRBJ1-4|TRBD1
TGTGCCAGCTCACCAAGAAAACAGGGGAACACTGAAAAACTGTTTTTT
CASSPRKQGNTEKLFF
>TRBV7-9|-|TRBJ2-5|-
TGTGCCAGCAGCGACACCGGCGCGTTGGAGACCCAGTACTTC
CASSDTGALETQYF
>TRBV5-1|many|TRBJ1-1|-
TGCGCCAGCAGCGTGGGCGCGGGGAATACTGAAGCTTTCTTT
CASSVGAGNTEAFF
>TRBV5-1|-|TRBJ1-1|TRBD1
TGCGCCAGCAGCTGGGACAGGGATGTGAACACTGAAGCTTTCTTT
CASSWDRDVNTEAFF
>TRBV7-9|few|TRBJ1-1|-
TGTGCCAGCAGCTTAAACTGGGCGAACACTGAAGCTTTCTTT
CASSLNWANTEAFF
>TRBV7-2|-|TRBJ2-1|-
TGTGCCAGCAGCTTAGCGCAGGGACGCTACAATGAGCAGTTCTTC
CASSLAQGRYNEQFF
>TRBV14|-|TRBJ2-5|TRBD2
TGTGCCAGCAGCCAACTCATACTAGCGGGGGGTGAGACCCAGTACTTC
CASSQLILAGGETQYF
>TRBV20-1|many|TRBJ2-1|TRBD1
TGCAGTCTCCGGGACAGGGGAACGTACAATGAGCAGTTCTTC
CSLRDRGTYNEQFF
>TRBV4-1|-|TRBJ2-7|TRBD1
TGCGCCAGCAGCCCCTCTTTCGGGACAGGGCACTACGAGCAGTACTTC
CASSPSFGTGHYEQYF
>TRBV20-1|-|TRBJ1-4|-
TGCAGTGCTAGAGATCTGACAGTAAATGAAAAACTGTTTTTT
CSARDLTVNEKLFF
>TRBV2|-|TRBJ2-1|-
TGTGCCAGCCGGGACCTTAATGAGCAGTTCTTC
CASRDLNEQFF
>TRBV12-3/TRBV12-4|many|TRBJ2-6|-
TGTGCCAGCAGTTTAGTCGCGGGGAGTGGGGCCAACGTCCTGACTTTC
CASSLVAGSGANVLTF
>TRBV4-2|few|TRBJ2-3|-
TGTGCCAGCAGCCACGGGGGACAGAGAGAGACAGATACGCAGTATTTT
CASSHGGQRETDTQYF
>TRBV12-3/TRBV12-4|-|TRBJ1-5|-
TGTGCCAGCAGTTTTCAGGGGATTAAGGCGATAGGTCATCCCCAGCATTTT
CASSFQGIKAIGHPQHF
>TRBV28|-|TRBJ2-7|TRBD2
TGTGCCAGCAGTTCACCTTATAGCGGGGGGTACTACGAGCAGTACTTC
CASSSPYSGGYYEQYF
>TRBV6-1|-|TRBJ2-2|TRBD2
TGTGCCAGCAGAACTCTAGCGGGGGGGAACACCGGGGAGCTGTTTTTT
CASRTLAGGNTGELFF
>TRBV24-1|many|TRBJ2-5|-
TGTGCCACCAGTGATTTGGGGCAGGAGTTCTACTTC
CATSDLGQEFYF
>TRBV29-1|-|TRBJ2-6|TRBD2
TGCAGCGTTCGGGGGGGCTACGGGGCCAACGTCCTGACTTTC
CSVRGGYGANVLTF
>TRBV7-8|few|TRBJ2-2|-
TGTGCCAGCAGCTTAGCGCGGGTAACCGGGGAGCTGTTTTTT
CASSLARVTGELFF
>TRBV4-2|-|TRBJ2-7|TRBD1
TGTGCCAGCAGCCAAGCGACAGGGGTCTCCTACGAGCAGTACTTC
CASSQATGVSYEQYF
>TRBV20-1|-|TRBJ2-7|-
TGCAGTGCTAGAATGGGGAGCTCCTACGAGCAGTACTTC
CSARMGSSYEQYF